The clone carrying this T cell receptor beta chain was seen at least ten times. Deletions cut 4 bases from V and 5 bases from J, with 18 bases between. CDR1 and CDR2 (germline): SGHRS, YFSETQ. CDR3 size: 15 residues. RNA transcripts yielded amplified TCR beta CDR3 regions. Scientists carried out first-round RT-PCR using HTBI primers and then a second-round multiplex PCR. From the multiplex PCR reads, TCRdb called clonotypes with MiXCR, one entry per CDR3 protein. The sample has 300,000 to 400,000 distinct CDR3 sequences, roughly a sixth seen once. Moderate-to-severe activity, CAS at least 3, NOSPECS at least 4 and duration under 3 months characterized donors with ophthalmopathy. The sample comes from a study of Graves' ophthalmopathy and Graves' hyperthyroidism.

The V call is TRBV5-1, the J call TRBJ2-5, with D possibly being TRBD1 or TRBD2 (5 bases each). The TCR sequence derives from an adult man with Graves' ophthalmopathy. Specimen: peripheral blood. The CDR3 sequence: CASSLIGTPGETQYF. The DNA for the CDR3 is TGCGCCAGCAGCCTGATCGGGACCCCAGGGGAGACCCAGTACTTC.